The clone carrying this T cell receptor (beta chain) was seen just once. Its antigen is undetermined. Orbital computed tomography and thyroid ultrasound, along with TRAb, serum thyroxine and clinical symptoms, underpinned diagnosis. The data derive from a study of Graves' ophthalmopathy and Graves' hyperthyroidism. Study conclusions and caveats: For predicting ophthalmopathy progression, the model had about 66% sensitivity and 72% to 85% specificity.

The ends lost 10 bases at V and 11 bases at J; junction bases unmatched: 15. Germline V lookup: CDR1 SEHNR, CDR2 FQNEAQ (reference sequence). CDR3 length: 14 residues. Beta-chain TCR CDR3 regions were amplified from RNA transcripts. An opening RT-PCR round employed HTBI primers and preceded a second-round multiplex PCR. TCRdb analysed the multiplex PCR reads with MiXCR anew, one entry per CDR3 protein. The repertoire has 900,000 to 1,200,000 distinct CDR3 sequences, about 35% of them found once; the top ten carry over 8.5%. Sequenced input: peripheral blood or thyroid tissue (not recorded which). This rearrangement joins TRBV7-9 to TRBJ1-5; TRBD1 matches at 9 bases. The clonotype was recovered from an adult man with Graves' hyperthyroidism. The DNA of the CDR3 is TGTGCCATCAGACCGGGACAGGGCACTGAGACCCAGCATTTT. Its protein product is CAIRPGQGTETQHF. Supplemented by reference TRBV7-9 and TRBJ1-5, the full variable domain reads DTGVSQNPRHKITKRGQNVTFRCDPISEHNRLYWYRQTLGQGPEFLTYFQNEAQLEKSRLLSDRFSAERPKGSFSTLEIQRTEQGDSAMYLCAIRPGQGTETQHFGDGTRLSIL.